These T cell receptor beta chains were read from a single sample in a study of vaccination and CD4 T cells after COVID-19. TCRdb re-called the PCR reads through MiXCR, storing one row per CDR3 protein. Of some 20,000 distinct CDR3 sequences detected, around two fifths appear once; the ten largest clones hold about 20%. No antigen has been assigned to these receptors. Sequenced material: CD4+ T cells from blood, cultured in vitro, taken before SARS-CoV-2 vaccination. These receptors came from a human donor who received a COVID-19 vaccine. The CDR3 runs from the conserved cysteine through the conserved F or W. A D gene is named only where the DNA matches it firmly. Expanded clones get a size class; other rows say once, few or many, or leave the size out.

abundance	d_gene	v_gene	j_gene	CDR3aa	CDR3nt
once	NA	TRBV10-1	TRBJ2-1	CASSESSGYNEQFF	TGCGCCAGCAGTGAGTCGTCTGGATACAATGAGCAGTTCTTC
few	NA	TRBV19	TRBJ1-5	CASSPLSLQLQHF	TGTGCCAGTAGTCCCCTTAGTCTACAGCTCCAGCATTTT
NA	TRBD1	TRBV19	TRBJ2-2	CASRSGGAGGELFF	TGTGCCAGTAGATCAGGGGGCGCGGGCGGGGAGCTGTTTTTT
NA	NA	TRBV7-6	TRBJ2-5	CANSFQRETQYF	TGTGCCAACAGCTTTCAGCGGGAGACCCAGTACTTC
few	TRBD1	TRBV20-1	TRBJ2-7	CSLGQGGSGEQYF	TGCAGCTTGGGACAGGGGGGATCGGGCGAGCAGTACTTC
few	NA	TRBV7-8	TRBJ1-2	CASSRIPSNYGYTF	TGTGCCAGCAGTCGCATCCCCTCCAACTATGGCTACACCTTC
few	TRBD1	TRBV2	TRBJ1-5	CASRMGGDSRQPQHF	TGTGCCAGCAGGATGGGGGGGGACAGTCGACAGCCCCAGCATTTT
NA	NA	TRBV7-2	TRBJ2-7	CASSYYPQKLYEQYF	TGTGCCAGCAGCTACTATCCCCAAAAACTATACGAGCAGTACTTC
NA	TRBD1	TRBV6-5	TRBJ1-1	CASSYSRGRGEAFF	TGTGCCAGCAGTTACTCGAGGGGGCGTGGAGAAGCTTTCTTT
NA	NA	TRBV6-5	TRBJ1-3	CASSYSTSMGNTIYF	TGTGCCAGCAGTTACTCGACTTCTATGGGAAACACCATATATTTT